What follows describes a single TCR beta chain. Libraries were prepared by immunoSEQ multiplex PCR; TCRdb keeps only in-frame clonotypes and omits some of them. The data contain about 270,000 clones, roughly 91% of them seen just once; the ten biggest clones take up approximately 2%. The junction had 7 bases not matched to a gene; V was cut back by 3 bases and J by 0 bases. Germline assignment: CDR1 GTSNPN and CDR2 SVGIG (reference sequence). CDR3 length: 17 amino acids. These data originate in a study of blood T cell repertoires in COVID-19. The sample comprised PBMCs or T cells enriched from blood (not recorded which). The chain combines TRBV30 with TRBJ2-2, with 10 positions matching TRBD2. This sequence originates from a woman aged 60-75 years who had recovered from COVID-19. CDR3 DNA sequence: TGTGCCTGGAGGTGTAGCGGGAGGCCCCCGAACACCGGGGAGCTGTTTTTT. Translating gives CAWRCSGRPPNTGELFF.